The 15 T cell receptor beta chains below come from one sample, sequenced in a study of T cell repertoires in cytomegalovirus infection. TCRdb processed the reads anew with MiXCR; each CDR3 protein has one entry. Of hundreds of thousands of distinct CDR3 sequences listed, 30% to 35% are singletons. These receptors are not linked to any known antigen. The sequenced sample was cultured CD8+ T cells from PBMCs, obtained from culture after CMV antigen stimulation. These receptors came from a human donor in good health (CMV status not recorded). Some clones in this sample may be carry-over from other donors' samples.

This clonotype was detected a few times. V usage is TRBV7-6 and J usage is TRBJ2-5, with TRBD2 matching 12 bases. Per germline, CDR1 SGHVS and CDR2 FNYEAQ. J lost 5 bases, V lost 5 bases, and 9 bases had no gene match. The CDR3 is made up of 16 amino acids. The CDR3 DNA reads as TGTGCCAGCAGCCCTACTAGCGGGGGGAACGGTGAGACCCAGTACTTC. It specifies CASSPTSGGNGETQYF.

V and J are TRBV9 and TRBJ2-1; no clear D gene. Germline CDR1 is SGDLS and CDR2 is YYNGEE. The CDR3 runs 16 residues. V was pared by 0 bases and J by 0 bases, with 10 bases between. The CDR3: CASSVARTASYNEQFF. DNA of the CDR3: TGTGCCAGCAGCGTAGCAAGGACGGCCTCCTACAATGAGCAGTTCTTC.

The V call is TRBV7-9, the J call TRBJ2-3, with D hard to call. In germline, CDR1 is SEHNR, CDR2 FQNEAQ (reference sequence). CDR3 length: 16 residues. V was trimmed by 5 bases and J by 0 bases, leaving 15 bases between them. This CDR3 is CASSRKISLSTDTQYF. The DNA for the CDR3 is TGTGCCAGCAGCCGTAAGATTAGCTTGAGCACAGATACGCAGTATTTT.

The rearrangement links TRBV27 to TRBJ2-1; no clear D gene. With 0 bases removed from V and 3 bases from J, the gap between germline ends came to 12 bases. This CDR3 region has 16 residues. Germline CDR1 reads MNHEY; CDR2 reads SMNVEV (reference sequence). CDR3 protein: CASSLSTPPYYNEQFF. The DNA for the CDR3 is TGTGCCAGCAGTTTATCGACGCCCCCGTACTACAATGAGCAGTTCTTC.

This sequence joins TRBV6-6 and TRBJ2-1; D remains unclear. The ends were cut back, 6 bases at V and 8 bases at J, with 11 bases in the middle. CDR1 and CDR2 (germline): MNHNY, SVGAGI (reference sequence). This CDR3 region has 12 residues. CDR3 coding DNA: TGTGCCAGCAGCCCCGCTCAGGATGAGCAGTTCTTC. It encodes CASSPAQDEQFF.

This clonotype has only a few counts. The V call is TRBV7-9, the J call TRBJ2-7; D not certain. This CDR3 has 15 amino acids. The V gene lost 5 bases and the J gene lost 4 bases, with 18 bases spanning the gap. From germline, CDR1 is SEHNR and CDR2 FQNEAQ (reference sequence). CDR3 residues: CASSPNYGSSYEQYF. CDR3 nucleotide sequence: TGTGCCAGCAGCCCTAATTATGGGTCATCGTACGAGCAGTACTTC.

This clonotype was counted a few times. The chain links TRBV29-1 to TRBJ2-5; either TRBD1 or TRBD2 may supply D (5 bases each). This CDR3 is built from 12 residues. Trimming took off 7 bases at V and 1 base at J, with 10 bases between the two ends. Germline CDR1 is SQVTM and CDR2 is ANQGSEA. In nucleotides, the CDR3 is TGCAGCGGGACTGGGGGCCAAGAGACCCAGTACTTC. It translates to CSGTGGQETQYF.

This clonotype was picked up a small number of times. The chain carries TRBV19 and TRBJ1-1; possibly TRBD1 for D (6 bases). The CDR3 loop spans 14 amino acids. Trimming removed 2 bases at V and 4 bases at J, with 11 bases between. The germline CDR1 and CDR2 sequences are LNHDA and SQIVND (reference sequence). The CDR3 sequence is CASSIPLGGTEAFF. CDR3 nucleotides: TGTGCCAGTAGTATACCCTTAGGGGGCACTGAAGCTTTCTTT.

Ten or more counts support this clonotype. The rearrangement links TRBV7-6 to TRBJ1-2; 7 nucleotides line up with TRBD1. The CDR3 loop spans 15 amino acids. The germline V gene encodes CDR1 SGHVS and CDR2 FNYEAQ. V lost 5 bases to trimming and J lost 0 bases; unmatched junction nucleotides: 6. In nucleotides, the CDR3 is TGTGCCAGCAGCCCACGGGACAGCTCTAACTATGGCTACACCTTC. Protein product: CASSPRDSSNYGYTF.

The chain has TRBV6-2 or TRBV6-3 and TRBJ2-7; no definite D call. Germline-derived CDR1 and CDR2 are MNHEY and SVGEGT. The length of the CDR3 is 14 residues. V was cut by 5 bases and J by 2 bases, with 13 bases left in between. Here the CDR3 DNA reads TGTGCCAGCAGTCTACCGGGTCGAACCTACGAGCAGTACTTC. This encodes CASSLPGRTYEQYF.

This clonotype was counted between two and nine times. This sequence joins TRBV5-5 and TRBJ2-7, with no clear D. Germline CDR1 SGHKS, CDR2 YYEKEE (reference sequence). The CDR3 sequence is 14 residues long. V lost 4 bases and J 2 bases, leaving 13 bases between the germline ends. The CDR3 is CASSTVGKTYEQYF. The DNA of the CDR3 is TGTGCCAGCAGCACGGTAGGGAAAACCTACGAGCAGTACTTC.

This clonotype was detected many times. The chain recombines TRBV7-6 with TRBJ2-1; 10 nucleotides match TRBD2. V was pared by 2 bases and J by 0 bases, with 10 bases of the junction left unmatched. The CDR3 runs 19 residues. Germline values: CDR1 SGHVS, CDR2 FNYEAQ. The CDR3 here is CASSLIGTSVPSSYNEQFF. CDR3 DNA: TGTGCCAGCAGCTTAATTGGGACTAGCGTCCCAAGCTCCTACAATGAGCAGTTCTTC.

The chain joins TRBV10-3 to TRBJ2-7; 8 nucleotides match TRBD1. Per germline, CDR1 ENHRY and CDR2 SYGVKD. This CDR3 has 15 residues. Trimming removed 6 bases from V and 0 bases from J; junction bases left unmatched: 7. CDR3 sequence: CAIRIQGGFSYEQYF. CDR3 coding DNA: TGTGCCATCAGAATACAGGGGGGTTTCTCCTACGAGCAGTACTTC.

The rearrangement links TRBV13 to TRBJ2-7; D unresolved. Trimming removed 6 bases at V and 3 bases at J, with 12 bases between. Germline-derived CDR1 and CDR2 are PRHDT and FYEKMQ (reference sequence). CDR3 length: 13 amino acids. CDR3 in DNA: TGTGCCAGCAGATCGGACGAAAGCTACGAGCAGTACTTC. This codes for CASRSDESYEQYF. Using reference TRBV13 and TRBJ2-7 for the parts outside the CDR3, the full variable domain is AAGVIQSPRHLIKEKRETATLKCYPIPRHDTVYWYQQGPGQDPQFLISFYEKMQSDKGSIPDRFSAQQFSDYHSELNMSSLELGDSALYFCASRSDESYEQYFGPGTRLTVT.

The chain couples TRBV12-5 to TRBJ2-3; D call uncertain. CDR1 and CDR2 from the germline V gene are LGHNT and FRNRAP. The V end was cut by 6 bases, the J end by 2 bases, with 9 bases between. CDR3 length equals 13 residues. CDR3 in amino acids: CASGLEPTDTQYF. The CDR3 coding sequence is TGTGCTAGTGGCCTCGAGCCCACAGATACGCAGTATTTT.